Many counts were recorded for the clone carrying this T cell receptor (beta chain). Its specificity is unknown. This sample stems from a study of human T cells and chemical hapten exposure. Study-wide points: Expanded TCRs were compared with controls, and the expanded TCRs formed significantly more large CDR3 similarity clusters.

Time point here: patch test 1, 2 weeks after DPC sensitization. Treatment reported: therapeutic diphenylcyclopropenone sensitization with weekly scalp DPC. Donors, patients with alopecia ranging from 18 to 70 years old and judged suitable for DPC, provided samples. The CDR3 has 15 residues. The ends were cut back, 6 bases at V and 2 bases at J, with 14 bases in the middle. The germline V gene encodes CDR1 MDHEN and CDR2 SYDVKM. During construction of the library, unique molecular identifiers were attached to individual cDNA molecules for quantitative, reproducible TCR counting. TCRdb passed the RACE reads through MiXCR, listing each CDR3 protein once. The table shows roughly 120,000 distinct CDR3 sequences, with 12% occurring only once.

This chain links TRBV28 with TRBJ1-5, with D possibly TRBD1 on 6 matching bases. This material consisted of whole blood, taken in connection with sensitization to the hapten diphenylcyclopropenone (DPC). The TCR sequence derives from a woman between 50 and 59 years old with alopecia areata. Some clones in this sample may be carry-over from other donors' samples. CDR3 nucleotides: TGTGCCAGCAGATTGCCACAGGGTGGCAATCAGCCCCAGCATTTT. Translating gives CASRLPQGGNQPQHF.